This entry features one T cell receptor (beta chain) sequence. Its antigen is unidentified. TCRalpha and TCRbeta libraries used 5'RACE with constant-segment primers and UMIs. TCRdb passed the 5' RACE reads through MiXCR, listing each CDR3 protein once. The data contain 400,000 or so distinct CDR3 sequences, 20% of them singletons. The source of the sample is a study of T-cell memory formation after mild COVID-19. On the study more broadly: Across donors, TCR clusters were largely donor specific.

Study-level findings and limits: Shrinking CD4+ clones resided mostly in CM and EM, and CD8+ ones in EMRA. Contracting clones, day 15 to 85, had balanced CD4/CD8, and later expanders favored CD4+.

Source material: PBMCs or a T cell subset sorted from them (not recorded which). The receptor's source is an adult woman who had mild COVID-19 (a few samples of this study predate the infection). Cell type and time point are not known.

The CDR3 is CASQTLDRARTEAFF. In DNA form, the CDR3 reads TGTGCCAGTCAAACCCTCGACAGGGCCCGTACTGAAGCTTTCTTT. The V gene is TRBV28, the J gene TRBJ1-1; 7 bases are shared with TRBD1. The CDR3 runs to 15 residues. In germline, CDR1 is MDHEN, CDR2 SYDVKM. V was pared by 9 bases and J by 5 bases, with 15 bases of the junction left unmatched.